This T cell receptor (beta chain) was retrieved from a study of blood T cell repertoires in COVID-19. Clones were read by immunoSEQ multiplex PCR, and TCRdb kept only the in-frame ones, dropping some. The sample lists 250,000 to 400,000 clones, around 88% occurring once. This TCR was recovered from a woman in her thirties with COVID-19, enrolled during active disease. Material for sequencing was peripheral blood.

CDR3 DNA sequence: TGTGCCAGCTCCCAATACAGGGGCTCCTACGAGCAGTACGTC. Amino acids: CASSQYRGSYEQYV. The genes are TRBV6-5 and TRBJ2-7, with 7 bases identical to TRBD1. V lost 8 bases and J lost 0; bases outside the gene matches: 7. In germline, CDR1 is MNHEY, CDR2 SVGAGI. The CDR3 sequence is 14 residues long.